The next 16 T cell receptor beta chains were all read from a single sample in a study of persistence of HIV-infected CD4 T cells. This was the immunoSEQ version 4 assay in survey mode. Data came from immunoSEQ multiplex PCR; TCRdb stores just in-frame clones and leaves some out. Of approximately 65,000 clones listed, 70% to 75% are singletons. Overlapping HIV-1 Gag 15-mer peptides at 0.85 to 1 ug per peptide per mL were used. CD40L-negative CD69-negative CD45RO-high memory CD4+ T cells were sorted as populations depleted of antigen-responding cells. Their antigens are not known. The input for sequencing was CD4+ T cells sorted from PBMCs after 18-hour stimulation, taken from a patient who received antiretroviral therapy. The receptors stem from an adult man with HIV who was CMV-seropositive.

The chain employs TRBV2 and TRBJ1-6, with 10 bases fitting TRBD1. The CDR3 consists of 14 residues. The V segment lost 5 bases and the J segment 7 bases; nucleotides outside the gene matches: 2. Germline loops: CDR1 SNHLY, CDR2 FYNNEI. The CDR3 DNA is TGTGCCAGCAGTTCGACAGGGGGCAATTCACCCCTCCACTTT. Its protein is CASSSTGGNSPLHF. Looking up the rest from reference TRBV2 and TRBJ1-6 gives the full variable domain: EPEVTQTPSHQVTQMGQEVILRCVPISNHLYFYWYRQILGQKVEFLVSFYNNEISEKSEIFDDQFSVERPDGSNFTLKIRSTKLEDSAMYFCASSSTGGNSPLHFGNGTRLTVT.

The J gene is TRBJ1-6, the V gene TRBV6-5, with a weak D call TRBD1 (6 bases). Trimming cost V 2 bases and J 11 bases, with 13 bases left between them. CDR1 is MNHEY and CDR2 is SVGAGI in the germline V gene. The CDR3 has 14 residues. CDR3 protein: CASSYNRELAPLHF. CDR3 DNA sequence: TGTGCCAGCAGTTACAACAGGGAACTAGCACCCCTCCACTTT.

The chain employs TRBV7-9 and TRBJ2-2; a weak D match, TRBD1 (6 bases). With 5 bases removed from V and 1 base from J, the gap between germline ends came to 20 bases. CDR1 is SEHNR, CDR2 FQNEAQ, per germline (reference sequence). This CDR3 is built from 18 residues. In nucleotides, the CDR3 is TGTGCCAGCAGCGCTACTACCTTCGGGACAAAGAACACCGGGGAGCTGTTTTTT. Amino acids: CASSATTFGTKNTGELFF.

This sequence joins TRBV2 and TRBJ2-6; 10 nucleotides agree with TRBD1. This CDR3 comprises 20 residues. Trimming took 5 bases from V and 0 from J; bases not matched to a gene: 13. The germline CDR1 and CDR2 sequences are SNHLY and FYNNEI. CDR3: CASSPGTGVASSSGANVLTF. For the CDR3, the DNA is TGTGCCAGCAGTCCGGGGACAGGGGTCGCGTCAAGCTCTGGGGCCAACGTCCTGACTTTC.

This clone was counted a single time. V usage is TRBV6-5 and J usage is TRBJ2-3, with a possible D match to TRBD1 (6 bases). V gave up 7 bases and J gave up 9 bases, with 14 bases separating them. The CDR3 totals 12 residues. Germline assignment: CDR1 MNHEY and CDR2 SVGAGI. Here the CDR3 reads CASTLGQGTQYF. Here the CDR3 DNA reads TGTGCCAGCACTCTGGGGCAGGGGACGCAGTATTTT.

The chain joins TRBV2 to TRBJ1-1; a weak D match, TRBD1 (5 bases). The CDR3 spans 14 residues. Per the germline V gene, CDR1 is SNHLY and CDR2 is FYNNEI. Trimming pared 6 bases from V and 1 base from J, leaving 12 bases between. The CDR3 loop is CASRLSGTNTEAFF. The DNA for the CDR3 is TGTGCCAGCAGACTTTCGGGGACGAACACTGAAGCTTTCTTT.

The rearrangement joins TRBV6-1 to TRBJ2-2, with D unresolved. CDR3 length equals 12 residues. Germline CDR1 MNHNS, CDR2 SASEGT. The V and J ends lost 2 bases and 6 bases respectively, with 4 bases between them. The CDR3 here is CASSERAGELFF. The CDR3 DNA is TGTGCCAGCAGTGAAAGGGCCGGGGAGCTGTTTTTT.

The rearrangement joins TRBV5-1 to TRBJ2-1, with a possible D match to TRBD2 (7 bases). Germline V gene lookup returns CDR1 SGHRS and CDR2 YFSETQ. The CDR3 is made up of 21 amino acids. V lost 0 bases and J 2 bases, leaving 27 bases between the germline ends. This chain's CDR3 is CASSLVGQVPLGGLAYNEQFF. In DNA, the CDR3 is TGCGCCAGCAGCTTGGTTGGGCAGGTCCCCTTGGGGGGGCTTGCCTACAATGAGCAGTTCTTC.

The V gene is TRBV3-1 (or the pseudogene TRBV3-2), the J gene TRBJ2-1; D call uncertain. Trimming stripped 4 bases from V and 4 bases from J, with 20 bases between. From germline, CDR1 is LGHDT and CDR2 YNNKEL (reference sequence). The CDR3 is 17 amino acids. The CDR3 coding sequence is TGTGCCAGCAGCCCTGGCGGTATAAACCGAGTATACAATGAGCAGTTCTTC. It yields the protein CASSPGGINRVYNEQFF.

J is TRBJ1-1 and V is TRBV24-1; D might be TRBD1 (6 bases). V lost 9 bases to trimming and J lost 7 bases, with 17 bases between them. Germline loops: CDR1 KGHDR, CDR2 SFDVKD. The CDR3 runs to 13 residues. The CDR3 DNA sequence: TGTGCCACCTCCGCTTCGGGGGGCGATGAAGCTTTCTTT. Encoded protein: CATSASGGDEAFF.

The chain uses TRBV9 and TRBJ1-2; no definite D call. Germline V gene sequence: CDR1 SGDLS, CDR2 YYNGEE. The CDR3 runs 12 residues. The V end was cut by 7 bases, the J end by 4 bases, with 11 bases between. This CDR3 is CASGRVGYGYTF. The CDR3 region has the DNA TGTGCCAGCGGGAGAGTCGGCTATGGCTACACCTTC.

The chain employs TRBV6-5 and TRBJ1-6; TRBD1 matches at 8 bases. Germline CDR1 is MNHEY and CDR2 is SVGAGI. V gave up 5 bases and J gave up 10 bases; unmatched junction bases: 4. The CDR3 consists of 13 residues. The CDR3 loop reads CASSRTGKSPLHF. DNA of the CDR3: TGTGCCAGCAGTCGGACAGGGAAATCACCCCTCCACTTT.

The V gene is TRBV7-9, the J gene TRBJ1-2; D gene ambiguous. This CDR3 is 13 amino acids long. CDR1 SEHNR and CDR2 FQNEAQ come from the germline V gene (reference sequence). V lost 1 base to trimming and J lost 4 bases, with 7 bases between them. This CDR3 is CASSLGSGYGYTF. The CDR3 DNA sequence: TGTGCCAGCAGCTTAGGATCCGGCTATGGCTACACCTTC.

The chain employs TRBV2 and TRBJ2-7; 7 bases agree with TRBD1. Trimming removed 3 bases from V and 6 bases from J; junction bases left unmatched: 2. Germline values: CDR1 SNHLY, CDR2 FYNNEI. This CDR3 spans 12 amino acids. CDR3 region: CASSETGIEQYF. CDR3 in DNA: TGTGCCAGCAGTGAGACAGGGATCGAGCAGTACTTC.

The rearrangement joins TRBV9 to TRBJ1-5, with D possibly matching TRBD1 (6 bases). Trimming removed 0 bases from V and 4 bases from J, with 8 bases in between. This CDR3 spans 14 amino acids. Germline CDR1 is SGDLS and CDR2 is YYNGEE. CDR3 in DNA: TGTGCCAGCAGCGTAGAGGGGGGTAATCAGCCCCAGCATTTT. Protein product: CASSVEGGNQPQHF.

This sequence joins TRBV19 and TRBJ1-6; 8 bases agree with TRBD1. CDR1 LNHDA and CDR2 SQIVND come from the germline V gene (reference sequence). The CDR3 extends over 14 amino acids. J was trimmed by 9 bases and V by 5 bases; bases with no gene match: 6. The CDR3 here is CASSLGQETSPLHF. The CDR3 bases are TGTGCCAGTAGTCTGGGACAGGAGACTTCACCCCTCCACTTT.